This T cell receptor beta chain was observed in a study of cytomegalovirus exposure and HLA in healthy donors. Study-wide results and caveats: Later work associated roughly 17,000 TCR beta sequences with HLA alleles at 0.05 false discovery rate.

The V gene lost 4 bases and the J gene lost 0 bases, with 23 bases spanning the gap. CDR3 size: 20 residues. Germline CDR1 reads SGDLS; CDR2 reads YYNGEE. Concerning this clone: Its target is unknown.

PCR involved 60 Vbeta and 13 Jbeta primers. TCRdb keeps only in-frame clones here, not all; method: immunoSEQ multiplex PCR. The sample records approximately 190,000 clones, over 70% being singletons. Sequences were obtained from PBMCs. This receptor was obtained from a young man in good health and CMV-seronegative. The chain joins TRBV9 to TRBJ2-6, with D hard to call. As DNA, the CDR3 is TGTGCCAGCAGCCAAACGACACGTGGCAGGTTTTACTCTGGGGCCAACGTCCTGACTTTC. Residues: CASSQTTRGRFYSGANVLTF.